One sample yielded the 27 T cell receptor beta chains listed below, sequenced in a study of blood T cell repertoires in COVID-19. Clones were read by immunoSEQ multiplex PCR, and TCRdb kept only the in-frame ones, dropping some. Of 180,000 or so clones in the sample, about 85% were seen once. Sequenced sample: peripheral blood. The source of these receptors is a woman over 75 with acute or convalescent COVID-19.

The V gene is TRBV7-2, the J gene TRBJ1-2, with D uncertain. In germline, CDR1 is SGHTA, CDR2 FQGNSA. V lost 5 bases, J lost 2 bases, and 12 bases lay in between. The CDR3 contains 14 residues. CDR3 region: CASSLMVANYGYTF. DNA for the CDR3: TGTGCCAGCAGCCTTATGGTCGCGAACTATGGCTACACCTTC.

The chain combines TRBV5-4 with TRBJ2-3; D may be TRBD2 (6 bases). Trimming removed 7 bases from V and 6 bases from J, with 15 bases in between. The CDR3 consists of 13 residues. CDR1 and CDR2 (germline): SGHNT, YYREEE (reference sequence). The CDR3 bases are TGTGCCAGCGGAGGGCCGAACCGGGATACGCAGTATTTT. This codes for CASGGPNRDTQYF. The entire variable domain, with the rest obtained from reference TRBV5-4 and TRBJ2-3, is as follows: ETGVTQSPTHLIKTRGQQVTLRCSSQSGHNTVSWYQQALGQGPQFIFQYYREEENGRGNFPPRFSGLQFPNYSSELNVNALELDDSALYLCASGGPNRDTQYFGPGTRLTVL.

The chain combines TRBV15 with TRBJ1-1; D gene ambiguous. Germline V CDR1 and CDR2: LNHNV, YYDKDF (reference sequence). V was cut by 3 bases and J by 0 bases, with 11 bases left in between. CDR3 length: 15 amino acids. CDR3: CATSRSKLMNTEAFF. CDR3 nucleotides: TGTGCCACCAGCAGGTCCAAACTAATGAACACTGAAGCTTTCTTT. The complete variable domain, with remaining parts taken from reference TRBV15 and TRBJ1-1, reads DAMVIQNPRYQVTQFGKPVTLSCSQTLNHNVMYWYQQKSSQAPKLLFHYYDKDFNNEADTPDNFQSRRPNTSFCFLDIRSPGLGDTAMYLCATSRSKLMNTEAFFGQGTRLTVV.

The chain recombines TRBV28 with TRBJ1-4, with TRBD1 matching over 9 bases. Germline CDR1 reads MDHEN; CDR2 reads SYDVKM. This CDR3 has 15 residues. The junction had 11 bases not matched to a gene; V was cut back by 7 bases and J by 8 bases. For the CDR3, the DNA is TGTGCCAGCACCCCCCCGGGACAGGGAAAGGAAAAACTGTTTTTT. Translation: CASTPPGQGKEKLFF.

This clone has just a few counts. The J gene is TRBJ1-6, the V gene TRBV30; D is uncertain. With 2 bases removed from V and 7 bases from J, the gap between germline ends came to 21 bases. In germline, CDR1 is GTSNPN, CDR2 SVGIG (reference sequence). The CDR3 contains 17 residues. This chain's CDR3 is CAWSKTTTPVRNSPLHF. In DNA form, the CDR3 reads TGTGCCTGGAGTAAAACGACTACGCCCGTAAGAAATTCACCCCTCCACTTT. The whole variable domain, filled in from reference TRBV30 and TRBJ1-6, reads SQTIHQWPATLVQPVGSPLSLECTVEGTSNPNLYWYRQAAGRGLQLLFYSVGIGQISSEVPQNLSASRPQDRQFILSSKKLLLSDSGFYLCAWSKTTTPVRNSPLHFGNGTRLTVT.

The chain has TRBV6-2 or TRBV6-3 and TRBJ1-4; perhaps TRBD1 as D (5 bases). The germline CDR1 and CDR2 sequences are MNHEY and SVGEGT. Deletions cut 0 bases from V and 7 bases from J, with 12 bases between. The CDR3 length is 15 residues. The CDR3 coding sequence is TGTGCCAGCAGTTACTCCCCGGCGGGGGGTGAAAAACTGTTTTTT. Encoded protein: CASSYSPAGGEKLFF.

As DNA, the CDR3 is TGTGCCAGCAGCGCCGGGACTCCCAACACCGGGGAGCTGTTTTTT. It specifies CASSAGTPNTGELFF. The V and J genes are TRBV9 and TRBJ2-2; maybe TRBD2 (6 bases). The germline V gene has CDR1 SGDLS and CDR2 YYNGEE. Trimming took 3 bases from V and 2 from J, leaving 11 bases between them. The CDR3 runs to 15 residues.

The chain combines TRBV2 with TRBJ1-5, with D uncertain. Germline V gene data show CDR1 as SNHLY and CDR2 as FYNNEI. There are 13 residues in the CDR3. Trimming cost V 3 bases and J 7 bases, with 10 bases left between them. In DNA, the CDR3 is TGTGCCAGCAGTGATGGGTCGGGGCAGCCCCAGCATTTT. Translated: CASSDGSGQPQHF.

The chain has TRBV28 and TRBJ2-6; no firm D call. In germline, CDR1 is MDHEN, CDR2 SYDVKM. The CDR3 consists of 12 residues. The V end was cut by 7 bases, the J end by 3 bases, with 4 bases between. The DNA of the CDR3 is TGTGCCAGCACCTATGGGGCCAACGTCCTGACTTTC. Translating it yields CASTYGANVLTF.

V and J are TRBV7-2 and TRBJ2-3; TRBD2 aligns across 10 bases. The junction had 2 bases not matched to a gene; V was cut back by 7 bases and J by 1 base. CDR3 length equals 14 residues. CDR1 and CDR2 from the germline V gene are SGHTA and FQGNSA. CDR3 sequence (DNA): TGTGCCAGCACCGGACTAGCGGGCACAGATACGCAGTATTTT. Protein sequence: CASTGLAGTDTQYF.

The chain couples TRBV7-6 to TRBJ2-7; TRBD1 matches 9 bases. Germline lookup yields CDR1 SGHVS and CDR2 FNYEAQ. CDR3 length equals 18 residues. V trimming: 1 base; J trimming: 8 bases; junction bases outside the gene matches: 18. CDR3 sequence: CASSLVPGQGGEYVKQYF. The CDR3 nucleotides are TGTGCCAGCAGCTTAGTCCCGGGACAGGGAGGGGAGTACGTCAAGCAGTACTTC.

V is TRBV4-3 and J is TRBJ2-1; 8 nucleotides match TRBD1. The CDR3 spans 15 residues. Germline values: CDR1 LGHNA, CDR2 YSLEER. Germline trimming cut 5 bases from V and 1 base from J; bases unmatched to any gene: 4. CDR3 residues: CASSAGQGSYNEQFF. The CDR3 DNA sequence: TGCGCCAGCAGCGCCGGACAGGGATCCTACAATGAGCAGTTCTTC.

The V gene is TRBV6-5, the J gene TRBJ2-3; 9 bases fit TRBD1. Germline V gene data show CDR1 as MNHEY and CDR2 as SVGAGI. The CDR3 has 15 amino acids. The V segment lost 8 bases and the J segment 3 bases; nucleotides outside the gene matches: 9. The CDR3 DNA reads TGTGCCAGCGACCCGGACAGGGGTCCAACAGATACGCAGTATTTT. Translating it yields CASDPDRGPTDTQYF.

Only one count was recorded for this clone. The chain carries TRBV6-4 and TRBJ2-2, with 7 bases that match TRBD2. J gave up 5 bases and V 5 bases, and 5 bases lay outside the gene matches. Germline loops: CDR1 MRHNA, CDR2 SNTAGT. The CDR3 totals 14 residues. The CDR3 reads CASSNVRGTGELFF. The CDR3 DNA sequence: TGTGCCAGCAGTAATGTGCGGGGGACCGGGGAGCTGTTTTTT.

The V gene is TRBV6-5, the J gene TRBJ1-1; tentative D call: TRBD1 (6 bases). The ends were cut back, 7 bases at V and 0 bases at J, with 15 bases in the middle. Germline V lookup: CDR1 MNHEY, CDR2 SVGAGI. The CDR3 covers 15 residues. The CDR3 nucleotides are TGTGCCAGCACTAGGGGGAGACTCATGAACACTGAAGCTTTCTTT. It encodes CASTRGRLMNTEAFF.

This chain joins TRBV7-2 and TRBJ2-7, with D possibly TRBD2 on 6 matching bases. This CDR3 has 13 amino acids. Germline assignment: CDR1 SGHTA and CDR2 FQGNSA. Trimming pared 5 bases from V and 0 bases from J, leaving 8 bases between. The CDR3 is CASSRGGSYEQYF. As DNA, the CDR3 is TGTGCCAGCAGCAGGGGAGGCTCCTACGAGCAGTACTTC.

The chain has TRBV6-2 or TRBV6-3 and TRBJ2-7, with TRBD2 identical over 8 bases. The CDR3 extends over 15 amino acids. Trimming removed 2 bases from V and 3 bases from J; junction bases left unmatched: 6. From germline, CDR1 is MNHEY and CDR2 SVGEGT. In DNA form, the CDR3 reads TGTGCCAGCAGTTACGGGCTAGCGGGTATCTACGAGCAGTACTTC. Protein product: CASSYGLAGIYEQYF.

The chain recombines TRBV19 with TRBJ2-5; 12 positions match TRBD2. This CDR3 has 15 amino acids. Trimming at V came to 5 bases and at J to 5 bases, leaving 6 bases not matched to a gene. Germline V gene data show CDR1 as LNHDA and CDR2 as SQIVND (reference sequence). The CDR3 DNA follows: TGTGCCAGTAGTCTGGGGACTAGCGGGTGGGAGACCCAGTACTTC. Encoded protein: CASSLGTSGWETQYF.

The chain couples TRBV11-3 to TRBJ2-1; TRBD1 matches at 8 bases. Germline-derived CDR1 and CDR2 are SGHNT and YENEEA. The CDR3 sequence is 14 residues long. V lost 3 bases and J lost 8; bases outside the gene matches: 6. The CDR3 here is CASSLNRGADEQFF. Here the CDR3 DNA reads TGTGCCAGCAGCTTGAACAGGGGGGCAGATGAGCAGTTCTTC.

The chain joins TRBV4-3 to TRBJ2-2; 7 positions match TRBD1. The CDR3 extends over 17 amino acids. Unmatched junction bases numbered 8, after V lost 1 base and J lost 3 bases. Germline CDR1 is LGHNA and CDR2 is YSLEER. The CDR3 protein is CASSQGWETGHTGELFF. In DNA, the CDR3 is TGCGCCAGCAGCCAAGGGTGGGAGACAGGGCACACCGGGGAGCTGTTTTTT.

The rearrangement uses TRBV11-2 and TRBJ2-5; possible D gene TRBD1, 6 bases. Germline V lookup: CDR1 SGHAT, CDR2 FQNNGV. The CDR3 covers 13 residues. V was shortened by 2 bases and J by 5 bases, with 9 bases between the two germline ends. The CDR3 sequence is CASSLTGPETQYF. In DNA form, the CDR3 reads TGTGCCAGCAGCTTAACAGGGCCGGAGACCCAGTACTTC.

V is TRBV28 and J is TRBJ1-6; D perhaps matches TRBD1 (5 bases). The length of the CDR3 is 13 residues. V was cut by 1 base and J by 9 bases, with 7 bases left in between. Germline assignment: CDR1 MDHEN and CDR2 SYDVKM. CDR3 residues: CASSLYRSSPLHF. Here the CDR3 DNA reads TGTGCCAGCAGTTTATACAGGAGTTCACCCCTCCACTTT.

This clone came up once. The same CDR3 can be traced to other DNA sequences in this sample. The rearrangement joins TRBV5-1 to TRBJ1-3; D gene unclear. V gave up 1 base and J gave up 0 bases, with 5 bases separating them. Germline V lookup: CDR1 SGHRS, CDR2 YFSETQ. The CDR3 is 14 amino acids. This CDR3 is CASSLSVSGNTIYF. The CDR3 DNA is TGCGCCAGCAGCTTGTCAGTCTCTGGAAACACCATATATTTT. Supplemented by reference TRBV5-1 and TRBJ1-3, the full variable domain reads KAGVTQTPRYLIKTRGQQVTLSCSPISGHRSVSWYQQTPGQGLQFLFEYFSETQRNKGNFPGRFSGRQFSNSRSEMNVSTLELGDSALYLCASSLSVSGNTIYFGEGSWLTVV.

This chain uses TRBV14 with TRBJ2-3; 8 bases agree with TRBD2. The CDR3 is 16 amino acids. Germline-derived CDR1 and CDR2 are SGHDN and FVKESK. Losses at the gene ends were 1 base for V and 3 bases for J; bases not matched to a gene: 6. The CDR3 DNA reads TGTGCCAGCAGCCAAGCGCAACTAGCGGTGACAGATACGCAGTATTTT. Its protein product is CASSQAQLAVTDTQYF.

The chain joins TRBV19 to TRBJ2-3; TRBD1 might be the D (5 bases). The CDR3 length is 17 residues. The V gene lost 3 bases and the J gene lost 2 bases, with 18 bases spanning the gap. Germline-derived CDR1 and CDR2 are LNHDA and SQIVND (reference sequence). CDR3 nucleotide sequence: TGTGCCAGTAGTATCAGGGCGCTACCGCGATTCACAGATACGCAGTATTTT. It specifies CASSIRALPRFTDTQYF. The entire variable domain, with the rest obtained from reference TRBV19 and TRBJ2-3, is as follows: DGGITQSPKYLFRKEGQNVTLSCEQNLNHDAMYWYRQDPGQGLRLIYYSQIVNDFQKGDIAEGYSVSREKKESFPLTVTSAQKNPTAFYLCASSIRALPRFTDTQYFGPGTRLTVL.

The chain carries TRBV12-3 or TRBV12-4 and TRBJ1-2, with D maybe TRBD1 (6 bases). This CDR3 is 13 amino acids long. The ends were cut back, 5 bases at V and 5 bases at J, with 12 bases in the middle. The CDR3 protein is CASSRGQYYGYTF. The CDR3 DNA follows: TGTGCCAGCAGTCGCGGACAGTATTATGGCTACACCTTC.

The chain recombines TRBV28 with TRBJ1-1, with 7 bases that match TRBD1. Germline CDR1 and CDR2: MDHEN and SYDVKM. This CDR3 has 13 amino acids. In nucleotides, the CDR3 is TGTTCAACAGGGGCGCTCATGAACACTGAAGCTTTCTTT. Protein sequence: CSTGALMNTEAFF.